This T cell receptor beta chain was captured by sequencing in a study of shared clonotypes between healthy human individuals. Study summary: For every donor, three CD4 naive, three CD4 memory, two CD8 naive and one CD8 memory plates were used. Overall study results and limits: Naive CD4 clonotypes were shared across a few donors at roughly 5%.

The CDR3 consists of 16 residues. Between the trimmed V and J ends, which lost 2 bases and 0 bases, there was a span of 14 bases. The germline V gene has CDR1 MNHEY and CDR2 SVGAGI. Data came from immunoSEQ multiplex PCR; TCRdb stores just in-frame clones and leaves some out. In the table there are more than 900,000 clones, 70% to 80% of which are singletons. Everyone who donated was a Caucasian adult who lived in Nashville, Tennessee. A note on this clone: Its antigen is not known.

The chain joins TRBV6-5 to TRBJ2-7, with D tentatively TRBD2 (6 bases). Sample: memory CD4+ T cells from PBMCs. Sample subset: CD45RA-negative fraction. The clonotype was recovered from a young man in good health. Some clones in this sample may be carry-over from other donors' samples. DNA of the CDR3: TGTGCCAGCAGTTACGGGGGGACGCACTACTCCTACGAGCAGTACTTC. This gives the protein CASSYGGTHYSYEQYF.